Shown below are 29 T cell receptor beta chains from a single sample sequenced in a study of blood T cell repertoires in COVID-19. Using immunoSEQ multiplex PCR, the repertoire was profiled, and TCRdb retains in-frame clones only, with some absent. The sample records almost 200,000 clones, around four fifths being singletons. Material: peripheral blood. These receptors originate from a man aged 55 to 70 with COVID-19, enrolled during active disease.

As regards this clone: The same CDR3 arises from other DNA sequences in this sample as well. The J gene is TRBJ1-2, the V gene TRBV27; weak D call: TRBD1 (5 bases). V dropped 5 bases and J dropped 4 bases, with 11 bases sitting between them. This CDR3 is 13 amino acids long. The germline CDR1 and CDR2 sequences are MNHEY and SMNVEV (reference sequence). CDR3 amino acids: CASSPPGGYGYTF. CDR3 nucleotide sequence: TGTGCCAGCAGTCCTCCGGGGGGCTATGGCTACACCTTC.

V is TRBV12-5 and J is TRBJ2-7; no definite D call. Trimming removed 3 bases at V and 6 bases at J, with 12 bases between. This CDR3 is 13 amino acids long. Germline V gene sequence: CDR1 LGHNT, CDR2 FRNRAP. The CDR3 bases are TGTGCTAGTGGTTTATCAGGAATCGGCGAGCAGTACTTC. The encoded protein is CASGLSGIGEQYF. The full variable domain, its missing parts supplied by reference TRBV12-5 and TRBJ2-7, is DARVTQTPRHKVTEMGQEVTMRCQPILGHNTVFWYRQTMMQGLELLAYFRNRAPLDDSGMPKDRFSAEMPDATLATLKIQPSEPRDSAVYFCASGLSGIGEQYFGPGTRLTVT.

V gene TRBV5-1 combines with J gene TRBJ2-7; 9 bases agree with TRBD1. In germline, CDR1 is SGHRS, CDR2 YFSETQ. The CDR3 has 14 residues. J gave up 6 bases and V 4 bases, and 8 bases lay outside the gene matches. The CDR3: CASSAGTGSSEQYF. The CDR3, as DNA: TGCGCCAGCAGCGCCGGGACAGGGAGTAGCGAGCAGTACTTC.

The J gene is TRBJ1-6, the V gene TRBV6-6; D ambiguous. The CDR3 has 14 amino acids. In germline, CDR1 is MNHNY, CDR2 SVGAGI (reference sequence). Trimming removed 2 bases from V and 7 bases from J, with 9 bases in between. In nucleotides, the CDR3 is TGTGCCAGCAGTTACCCGGAGGAAAATTCACCCCTCCACTTT. Its protein is CASSYPEENSPLHF.

This chain links TRBV12-3 or TRBV12-4 with TRBJ2-1; D might be TRBD2 (5 bases). V gave up 5 bases and J gave up 11 bases, with 13 bases separating them. The length of the CDR3 is 12 residues. The CDR3 bases are TGTGCCAGCAGTCCGTCCTCGGGGAAGCAGTTCTTC. It encodes CASSPSSGKQFF.

The chain uses TRBV5-1 and TRBJ2-7; D not resolved. The V end lost 2 bases, the J end lost 1 base, and 13 bases lay between the germline ends. The CDR3 runs 15 residues. Germline assignment: CDR1 SGHRS and CDR2 YFSETQ. The CDR3 sequence is CASSLTGSKSYEQYF. CDR3 bases: TGCGCCAGCAGCTTAACCGGGTCAAAATCCTACGAGCAGTACTTC.

CDR3 DNA sequence: TGCGCCAGCAGCCCCCGGACAGGTCATAATCAGCCCCAGCATTTT. Its protein product is CASSPRTGHNQPQHF. J is TRBJ1-5 and V is TRBV4-3, with TRBD1 matching 7 bases. The CDR3 has 15 amino acids. Germline loops: CDR1 LGHNA, CDR2 YSLEER. V lost 4 bases, J lost 4 bases, and 7 bases stayed unmatched.

V is TRBV19 and J is TRBJ2-7, with TRBD1 identical over 7 bases. The ends lost 11 bases at V and 2 bases at J; junction bases unmatched: 6. Germline CDR1 and CDR2: LNHDA and SQIVND (reference sequence). CDR3 length: 12 residues. The CDR3 loop reads CAAGTDPYEQYF. The DNA of the CDR3 is TGTGCCGCCGGGACAGATCCCTACGAGCAGTACTTC.

The chain carries TRBV3-1 (or the pseudogene TRBV3-2) and TRBJ1-4, with D maybe TRBD1 (6 bases). The germline V and J ends were trimmed by 5 bases and 5 bases, with 18 bases remaining between them. The CDR3 length is 16 residues. Germline lookup yields CDR1 LGHDT and CDR2 YNNKEL (reference sequence). The CDR3: CASSAPVQGTNEKLFF. The CDR3 coding sequence is TGTGCCAGCAGCGCCCCAGTACAGGGAACAAATGAAAAACTGTTTTTT.

The chain couples TRBV10-3 to TRBJ1-6; 10 nucleotides line up with TRBD1. In germline, CDR1 is ENHRY, CDR2 SYGVKD. This CDR3 contains 14 residues. J gave up 9 bases and V 4 bases, and 3 bases lay outside the gene matches. The CDR3 DNA sequence: TGTGCCATCAGTGCTGACAGGGGGCTTTCACCCCTCCACTTT. Residues: CAISADRGLSPLHF.

The chain employs TRBV19 and TRBJ2-3; 7 bases are a match to TRBD2. V lost 5 bases to trimming and J lost 1 base; unmatched junction nucleotides: 6. This CDR3 has 15 residues. Germline V gene lookup returns CDR1 LNHDA and CDR2 SQIVND (reference sequence). The CDR3 DNA reads as TGTGCCAGTAGTGGGACTGCGGGGGGCACAGATACGCAGTATTTT. The encoded protein is CASSGTAGGTDTQYF.

The chain uses TRBV24-1 and TRBJ1-2; a possible D gene is TRBD1 (6 bases). Germline-derived CDR1 and CDR2 are KGHDR and SFDVKD. The CDR3 is made up of 14 amino acids. Trimming removed 3 bases at V and 4 bases at J, with 11 bases between. In DNA, the CDR3 is TGTGCCACCAGTGATGAGACAGGAGTCTATGGCTACACCTTC. This codes for CATSDETGVYGYTF.

CDR3 in amino acids: CASSLISGNEQFF. The CDR3 DNA is TGTGCCAGCAGCCTTATAAGCGGCAATGAGCAGTTCTTC. The rearrangement joins TRBV11-2 to TRBJ2-1; possible D gene TRBD2, 5 bases. CDR1 and CDR2 from the germline V gene are SGHAT and FQNNGV. CDR3 length: 13 residues. V was trimmed by 5 bases and J by 6 bases, leaving 11 bases between them.

This clone was observed a few times. The rearrangement links TRBV29-1 to TRBJ1-1, with D perhaps TRBD1 (5 bases). CDR3 size: 14 residues. CDR1 and CDR2 from the germline V gene are SQVTM and ANQGSEA. Trimming cost V 1 base and J 1 base, with 10 bases left between them. The DNA of the CDR3 is TGCAGCGTTGAAGGACAGACCTGGAACACTGAAGCTTTCTTT. Protein: CSVEGQTWNTEAFF.

The chain couples TRBV7-2 to TRBJ1-1; a weak D match, TRBD1 (5 bases). V was pared by 3 bases and J by 4 bases, with 12 bases between. Germline CDR1 and CDR2: SGHTA and FQGNSA. The CDR3 length is 14 residues. The CDR3 protein is CASSLGREVTEAFF. The CDR3 DNA reads TGTGCCAGCAGCTTGGGCAGGGAGGTCACTGAAGCTTTCTTT.

V usage is TRBV27 and J usage is TRBJ2-1, with a weak D call TRBD1 (6 bases). V gave up 5 bases and J gave up 6 bases, with 11 bases separating them. The CDR3 extends over 13 amino acids. The germline V gene encodes CDR1 MNHEY and CDR2 SMNVEV (reference sequence). CDR3 coding DNA: TGTGCCAGCAGTCCCAGCAGGGGCAATGAGCAGTTCTTC. This translates into CASSPSRGNEQFF.

This sequence joins TRBV7-9 and TRBJ1-1; no clear D. Trimming pared 0 bases from V and 7 bases from J, leaving 9 bases between. The CDR3 length is 13 residues. Germline values: CDR1 SEHNR, CDR2 FQNEAQ (reference sequence). CDR3 in amino acids: CASSLAGGDEAFF. As DNA, the CDR3 is TGTGCCAGCAGCTTAGCAGGAGGTGATGAAGCTTTCTTT.

This chain uses TRBV29-1 with TRBJ2-3, with TRBD1 identical over 9 bases. Germline assignment: CDR1 SQVTM and CDR2 ANQGSEA. The CDR3 contains 14 residues. With 3 bases clipped from V and 2 bases from J, the junction kept 3 bases outside the gene matches. The CDR3 coding sequence is TGCAGCGTTGAGGACAGGGGAAACACAGATACGCAGTATTTT. Its protein product is CSVEDRGNTDTQYF.

This chain links TRBV3-1 (or the pseudogene TRBV3-2) with TRBJ2-2; possibly TRBD1 for D (6 bases). The CDR3 totals 13 residues. Germline loops: CDR1 LGHDT, CDR2 YNNKEL (reference sequence). Between the trimmed V and J ends, which lost 6 bases and 6 bases, there was a span of 11 bases. The CDR3, as DNA: TGTGCCAGCAGTCTGACAGGCCCCGGGGAGCTGTTTTTT. It encodes CASSLTGPGELFF.

The V call is TRBV20-1, the J call TRBJ1-1; unclear D gene. V lost 1 base to trimming and J lost 8 bases, with 5 bases between them. This CDR3 region has 10 residues. Germline V gene sequence: CDR1 DFQATT, CDR2 SNEGSKA (reference sequence). The CDR3 reads CSARGEEAFF. DNA of the CDR3: TGCAGTGCTAGAGGAGAGGAAGCTTTCTTT.

This clone was counted a few times. The chain couples TRBV10-1 to TRBJ1-6; possible D gene TRBD1, 6 bases. V shed 8 bases and J shed 7 bases, with 12 bases lying between them. Per germline, CDR1 WNHNN and CDR2 SYGVQD (reference sequence). The CDR3 runs to 13 residues. The DNA for the CDR3 is TGCGCCAGCGGGGGCACGGTGAATTCACCCCTCCACTTT. Translating gives CASGGTVNSPLHF.

This clone was seen a single time. The genes are TRBV6-5 and TRBJ1-1; D may be TRBD1 (5 bases). Germline CDR1 reads MNHEY; CDR2 reads SVGAGI. The length of the CDR3 is 13 residues. V gave up 6 bases and J gave up 2 bases, with 10 bases separating them. CDR3 DNA sequence: TGTGCCAGCAGGACTCAGGGAAACACTGAAGCTTTCTTT. Translation: CASRTQGNTEAFF.

This clone was counted a single time. The V gene is TRBV19, the J gene TRBJ2-1, with TRBD2 identical over 8 bases. Germline CDR1 is LNHDA and CDR2 is SQIVND (reference sequence). CDR3 length: 17 residues. Trimming at V came to 2 bases and at J to 4 bases, leaving 10 bases not matched to a gene. CDR3 amino acids: CASSIREIAGMYNEQFF. The CDR3 nucleotides are TGTGCCAGTAGTATAAGGGAAATAGCGGGAATGTACAATGAGCAGTTCTTC. Based on the CDR3 plus reference TRBV19 and TRBJ2-1, the full variable domain is DGGITQSPKYLFRKEGQNVTLSCEQNLNHDAMYWYRQDPGQGLRLIYYSQIVNDFQKGDIAEGYSVSREKKESFPLTVTSAQKNPTAFYLCASSIREIAGMYNEQFFGPGTRLTVL.

The V and J genes are TRBV12-3 or TRBV12-4 and TRBJ1-2, with 7 nucleotides matching TRBD1. J gave up 9 bases and V 6 bases, and 4 bases lay outside the gene matches. This CDR3 has 11 residues. The CDR3 DNA sequence: TGTGCCAGCAGCCCGGGACAGAGCTACACCTTC. This codes for CASSPGQSYTF.

J is TRBJ2-7 and V is TRBV28; D uncertain. CDR1 is MDHEN, CDR2 SYDVKM, per germline. CDR3 length: 13 amino acids. V lost 6 bases and J 0 bases, leaving 9 bases between the germline ends. CDR3 sequence: CASRQSGSYEQYF. The DNA of the CDR3 is TGTGCCAGCAGACAGTCCGGCTCCTACGAGCAGTACTTC.

This chain links TRBV7-9 with TRBJ2-7, with TRBD1 identical over 7 bases. The CDR3 has 15 residues. V was clipped by 3 bases and J by 2 bases; unmatched bases: 7. Germline V CDR1 and CDR2: SEHNR, FQNEAQ (reference sequence). In DNA, the CDR3 is TGTGCCAGCAGCTTCCGAGGACAGGACCCCTACGAGCAGTACTTC. This gives the protein CASSFRGQDPYEQYF.

This rearrangement joins TRBV10-3 to TRBJ2-6, with 9 bases matching TRBD1. Germline CDR1 is ENHRY and CDR2 is SYGVKD. This CDR3 is built from 16 residues. V lost 10 bases, J lost 4 bases, and 11 bases stayed unmatched. DNA of the CDR3: TGTGCCACCCTGGGACAGGGAGTCTCCGGGGCCAACGTCCTGACTTTC. Translated: CATLGQGVSGANVLTF.

This chain links TRBV28 with TRBJ2-7, with TRBD2 matching 13 bases. Germline lookup yields CDR1 MDHEN and CDR2 SYDVKM. The junction had 0 bases not matched to a gene; V was cut back by 6 bases and J by 1 base. The CDR3 contains 14 residues. The CDR3 DNA is TGTGCCAGCAGGGGACTAGCGGGATCCTACGAGCAGTACTTC. Protein product: CASRGLAGSYEQYF.

The chain employs TRBV6-5 and TRBJ2-1, with 11 bases that match TRBD1. Germline trimming cut 6 bases from V and 7 bases from J; bases unmatched to any gene: 8. CDR1 and CDR2 (germline): MNHEY, SVGAGI. This CDR3 comprises 15 residues. The CDR3 sequence: CASSLDRGRSNEQFF. The CDR3 region has the DNA TGTGCCAGCAGCCTGGACAGGGGGCGAAGTAATGAGCAGTTCTTC.